This T cell receptor beta chain stems from a study of shared clonotypes between healthy human individuals (dated by TCRdb to between 2020 and 2021). Describing the broader study: The cohort included three men and a couple of women between 18 and 49 years of age. Per donor, three plates each were used for CD4 naive and CD4 memory, two for CD8 naive, and one for CD8 memory. The study deeply sequenced blood TCR repertoires of about 5 healthy adults to estimate repertoire size and the extent of clonotype sharing between individuals. Different laboratories and diverse techniques were used to prepare libraries and sequence TCR repertoires, to increase sequencing depth and limit assay-specific biases. Leukapheresis yielded between about 0.9 and 9.5 billion PBMCs per donor.

The full study reports these points: Approximately 5% of naive CD4, roughly 3.6% of naive CD8, approximately 2% of memory CD4, and 0.4% of memory CD8 clonotypes were shared across several donors. Estimated clonotype richness was generally larger for naive than for memory subsets. Sampling was restricted to blood, and TCR repertoires in tissues likely differ from the TCR repertoires found in blood. Rarefaction of sorted-subset datasets indicated incomplete sequencing despite the large sequencing depth. Compared with non-shared clonotypes, the clonotypes found in all four sorted-subset donors had higher generation probabilities. The genetic and exposure-history diversity represented was limited by the small number of donors. Pairwise subsampling indicated that sequencing depth was expected to affect the degree of clonotype sharing among donors.

CD8 naive samples were CD45RO-negative cells positively selected for CCR7, giving a CD45RA+CCR7+ population that excluded TemRA cells. The donors were healthy, HIV-negative adults who had no recently reported acute infections or vaccinations. Every donor was a Caucasian adult living in Nashville, Tennessee, USA. Blood was collected by leukapheresis, and PBMCs were isolated by Ficoll-Histopaque density gradient centrifugation and then cryopreserved in liquid nitrogen vapor phase. Analytical flow cytometry was used to check the purity and quantity of every magnetically sorted T cell population. Genomic DNA was isolated from every sorted fraction and measured by UV absorbance on a Nanodrop 2000c. TCR CDR3 regions were amplified from genomic DNA by multiplex PCR using the deep immunoSEQ assay. Extracted genomic DNA from each cell subset was spread evenly across all wells of several immunoSEQ 96-well plates, with each plate serving as a replicate. For sorted subsets, each replicate PCR was loaded with 200 to 250 ng genomic DNA, equivalent to 25,000 to 35,000 T cell genomes. Purified libraries were quantified with a Qubit 3.0 fluorometer, sized on a Bioanalyzer 2100, and re-quantified with the KAPA Library Quantification kit. A separate single-read 150-cycle Illumina NextSeq 550 flow cell was used to sequence each immunoSEQ 96-well plate. Concerning the study's data processing: Because the immunoSEQ output held only junctional sequences and lacked quality scores, the filtering could not match the filtering applied to full-length reads. To assign V/J genes and CDR3, sequences were annotated using PyIR, a Python wrapper for IgBLAST v1.9, with IMGT germline references. Reads were filtered out if the reads had weak V/J assignments (E-value above 1e-6), no CDR3, stop codons, out-of-frame junctions, or ambiguous translated residues. A V3J clonotype was defined by an identical inferred V gene, J gene, and CDR3 amino acid sequence. To compute the percentage overlap between repertoires, the number of shared unique clonotypes was divided by the size of the smaller repertoire. RTK rarefaction, the Chao1 estimator, and Recon v2.1 estimates of unobserved clonotypes were used to assess repertoire richness. Generation probabilities for all TCRbeta clonotypes obtained by the gDNA method from a few donors were computed using OLGA. TCRdb holds this immuneACCESS table with in-frame rearrangements only. Some clones are missing; in checked studies, unresolved V genes explain under half, and the rest has no known cause. V, J and clone size reflect that table, while D and trimming were determined from the DNA. The sample data list roughly 2 million clones, and less than 95% of these were observed just once. The top ten clones comprise around 1.1% of the sample.

With regard to this clone: What this receptor recognizes is not known. The sample holds no much larger clone one base away, and base qualities are not on file.

The material sequenced was naive CD8+ T cells sorted from blood. Sample cell subset or site, as interpreted from the label and publication: CD45RA+CCR7+. The sequence was obtained from a man aged 18 to 30 in good health.

The CDR3 is CASSYFGQGNDNEQFF. In nucleotide form, the sequence is TGTGCCAGCAGTTACTTTGGACAGGGGAACGACAATGAGCAGTTCTTC. The sequence joins TRBV6-5 to TRBJ2-1; 9 junctional bases match TRBD1. The germline V gene supplies CDR1 MNHEY and CDR2 SVGAGI. The CDR3, cysteine through phenylalanine, is 16 amino acids long. CDR3 DNA is the only sequence kept; it has 48 bases, read in frame from the first base. Germline trimming: 1 base from V, 5 bases from J; junction bases outside gene matches: 6.